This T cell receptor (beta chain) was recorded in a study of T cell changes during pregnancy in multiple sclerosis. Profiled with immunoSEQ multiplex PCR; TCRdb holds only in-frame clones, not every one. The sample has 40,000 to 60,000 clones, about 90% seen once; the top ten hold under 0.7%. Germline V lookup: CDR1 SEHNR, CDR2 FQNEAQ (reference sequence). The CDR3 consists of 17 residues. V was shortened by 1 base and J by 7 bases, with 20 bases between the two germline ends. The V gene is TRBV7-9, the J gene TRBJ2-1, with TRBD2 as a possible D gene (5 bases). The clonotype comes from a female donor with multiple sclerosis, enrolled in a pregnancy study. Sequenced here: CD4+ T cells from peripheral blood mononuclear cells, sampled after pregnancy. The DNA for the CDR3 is TGTGCCAGCAGCTTAGGTAACGGCCGGGGAAGGGCGAATGAGCAGTTCTTC. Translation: CASSLGNGRGRANEQFF.